This TCR beta chain was documented in a study of T cell responses to AZD1222 COVID-19 vaccine. Study conclusions and caveats: White British ancestry dominated among donors, who included more females, and clonal diversity was possibly underestimated. A reported finding is that nearly half of spike-specific TCRs target unmutated variant regions. Baseline serology detected seropositivity in only a handful of AZD1222 recipients.

Profiled with immunoSEQ multiplex PCR; TCRdb holds only in-frame clones, not every one. This sample has some 100,000 clones, with about 87% found just once. As to this clone: Antigen specificity is unknown.

The CDR3 loop spans 13 amino acids. The germline gives CDR1 WSHSY, CDR2 SAAADI. V shed 8 bases and J shed 6 bases, with 13 bases lying between them. The material was peripheral blood, obtained on day 0 of AZD1222 vaccination. This receptor was obtained from an adult in good health. The chain is built from TRBV10-2 and TRBJ1-4; a possible D gene is TRBD1 (5 bases). In DNA form, the CDR3 reads TGCGCCAGCCGATTGGGGGGGGATGAAAAACTGTTTTTT. Its protein product is CASRLGGDEKLFF.